These 7 T cell receptor beta chains were sequenced from one sample in a study of blood T cell repertoires in COVID-19. Profiling relied on immunoSEQ multiplex PCR, and the TCRdb table lists in-frame clones only, not all of them. The table includes hundreds of thousands of clones, approximately 90% detected once. The source material was PBMCs or T cells enriched from blood (not recorded which). The source is a woman in her thirties or forties who had recovered from COVID-19.

The genes are TRBV5-1 and TRBJ1-3; D possibly corresponds to TRBD1 (6 bases). Germline values: CDR1 SGHRS, CDR2 YFSETQ. The V and J ends lost 6 bases and 0 bases respectively, with 13 bases between them. The CDR3 has 15 residues. The CDR3 spells CASNPGGLSGNTIYF. Written as DNA, the CDR3 is TGCGCCAGCAACCCTGGGGGCCTCTCTGGAAACACCATATATTTT.

The chain is built from TRBV5-4 and TRBJ2-1, with 13 bases lining up with TRBD2. The V gene end was trimmed by 1 base and the J gene end by 8 bases; junction bases not matched to a gene: 6. This CDR3 comprises 16 residues. Germline V CDR1 and CDR2: SGHNT, YYREEE (reference sequence). Here the CDR3 DNA reads TGTGCCAGCAGCTTGCACGGGACTAGCGGGGCCGATGAGCAGTTCTTC. This gives the protein CASSLHGTSGADEQFF.

V is TRBV7-2 and J is TRBJ2-5; maybe TRBD2 (6 bases). V lost 7 bases, J lost 1 base, and 10 bases lay in between. The V gene's germline CDR1 is SGHTA and CDR2 FQGNSA. The CDR3 is made up of 13 amino acids. DNA for the CDR3: TGTGCCAGCACTATGGGAGGCCAAGAGACCCAGTACTTC. This codes for CASTMGGQETQYF.

This sequence joins TRBV7-2 and TRBJ2-7, with 7 bases identical to TRBD2. With V trimmed by 5 bases and J by 1 base, 5 bases remained unmatched. Germline lookup yields CDR1 SGHTA and CDR2 FQGNSA. CDR3 length equals 14 residues. In DNA form, the CDR3 reads TGTGCCAGCAGCCGGGGGGACGGGTCCTACGAGCAGTACTTC. Its protein is CASSRGDGSYEQYF.

This clone appeared a single time. CDR3 protein: CAWVLPGEGTEAFF. CDR3 DNA sequence: TGTGCCTGGGTCCTTCCGGGGGAGGGGACTGAAGCTTTCTTT. The genes are TRBV30 and TRBJ1-1, with D possibly being TRBD1 (5 bases). V was cut by 5 bases and J by 5 bases, with 18 bases left in between. Germline CDR1 reads GTSNPN; CDR2 reads SVGIG (reference sequence). The CDR3 is 14 residues long.

The V gene is TRBV14, the J gene TRBJ2-7; the D is unclear. This CDR3 comprises 15 residues. Germline values: CDR1 SGHDN, CDR2 FVKESK. The V end was cut by 1 base, the J end by 2 bases, with 12 bases between. The CDR3 reads CASSQVATRTYEQYF. The CDR3 DNA follows: TGTGCCAGCAGCCAAGTTGCGACACGGACCTACGAGCAGTACTTC. The whole variable domain, remainder taken from reference TRBV14 and TRBJ2-7, is EAGVTQFPSHSVIEKGQTVTLRCDPISGHDNLYWYRRVMGKEIKFLLHFVKESKQDESGMPNNRFLAERTGGTYSTLKVQPAELEDSGVYFCASSQVATRTYEQYFGPGTRLTVT.

This sequence joins TRBV5-6 and TRBJ2-1; D is uncertain. The V end was cut by 0 bases, the J end by 7 bases, with 5 bases between. The CDR3 sequence is 12 residues long. From germline, CDR1 is SGHDT and CDR2 YYEEEE. The CDR3 protein is CASSLGVNEQFF. In nucleotides, the CDR3 is TGTGCCAGCAGCTTGGGCGTGAATGAGCAGTTCTTC.